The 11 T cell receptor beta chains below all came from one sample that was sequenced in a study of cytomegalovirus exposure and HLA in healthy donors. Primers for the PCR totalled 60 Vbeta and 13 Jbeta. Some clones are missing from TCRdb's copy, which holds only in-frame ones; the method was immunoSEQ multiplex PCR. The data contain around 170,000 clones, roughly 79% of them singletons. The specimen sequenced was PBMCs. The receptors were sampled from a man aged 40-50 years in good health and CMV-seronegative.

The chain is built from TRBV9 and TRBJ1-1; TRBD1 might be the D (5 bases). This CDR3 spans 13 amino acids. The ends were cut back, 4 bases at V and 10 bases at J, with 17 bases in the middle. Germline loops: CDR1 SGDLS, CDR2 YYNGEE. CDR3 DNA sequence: TGTGCCAGCAGCACAAAGGAGGGGCGGGGAGCTTTCTTT. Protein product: CASSTKEGRGAFF.

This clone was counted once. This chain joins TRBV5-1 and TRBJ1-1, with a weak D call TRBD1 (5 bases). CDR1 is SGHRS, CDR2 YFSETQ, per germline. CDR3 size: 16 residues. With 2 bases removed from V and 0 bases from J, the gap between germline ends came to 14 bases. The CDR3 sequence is CASSLRPGGMNTEAFF. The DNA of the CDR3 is TGCGCCAGCAGCTTACGACCGGGGGGGATGAACACTGAAGCTTTCTTT.

The CDR3 spells CASSLTGELFF. CDR3 coding DNA: TGTGCCAGCAGCCTCACCGGGGAGCTGTTTTTT. The gene calls are TRBV9 and TRBJ2-2; no firm D call. The germline V and J ends were trimmed by 4 bases and 4 bases, with 2 bases remaining between them. The CDR3 is made up of 11 amino acids. Germline V gene data show CDR1 as SGDLS and CDR2 as YYNGEE.

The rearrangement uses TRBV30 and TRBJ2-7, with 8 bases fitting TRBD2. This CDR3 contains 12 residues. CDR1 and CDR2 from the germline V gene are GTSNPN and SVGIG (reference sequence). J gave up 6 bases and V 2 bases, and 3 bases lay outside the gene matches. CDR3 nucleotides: TGTGCCTGGAGTCCCCGGGGGGGCGAGCAGTACTTC. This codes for CAWSPRGGEQYF.

The CDR3, as DNA: TGTGCCAGCACGTCGTTCGCGAACACCGGGGAGCTGTTTTTT. Protein sequence: CASTSFANTGELFF. The J gene is TRBJ2-2, the V gene TRBV6-4; no reliable D call. The ends were cut back, 7 bases at V and 0 bases at J, with 9 bases in the middle. This CDR3 has 14 amino acids. In germline, CDR1 is MRHNA, CDR2 SNTAGT.

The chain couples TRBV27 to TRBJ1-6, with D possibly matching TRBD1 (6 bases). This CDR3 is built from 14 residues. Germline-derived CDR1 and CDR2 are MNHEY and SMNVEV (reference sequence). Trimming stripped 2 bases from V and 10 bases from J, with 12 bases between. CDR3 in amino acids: CASSLNRARSPLHF. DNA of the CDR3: TGTGCCAGCAGTTTAAACAGGGCGAGGTCACCCCTCCACTTT.

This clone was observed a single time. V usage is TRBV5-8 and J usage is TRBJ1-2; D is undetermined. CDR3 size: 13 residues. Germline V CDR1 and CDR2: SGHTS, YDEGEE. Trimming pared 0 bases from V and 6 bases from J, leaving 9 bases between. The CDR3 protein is CASSLGGRDGYTF. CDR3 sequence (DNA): TGTGCCAGCAGCTTGGGAGGGCGGGATGGCTACACCTTC.

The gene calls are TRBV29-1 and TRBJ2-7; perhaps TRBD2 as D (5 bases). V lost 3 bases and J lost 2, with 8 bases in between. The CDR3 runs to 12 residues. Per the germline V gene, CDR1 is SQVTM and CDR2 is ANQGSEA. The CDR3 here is CSVDRGPYEQYF. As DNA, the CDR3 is TGCAGCGTTGATCGGGGTCCCTACGAGCAGTACTTC.

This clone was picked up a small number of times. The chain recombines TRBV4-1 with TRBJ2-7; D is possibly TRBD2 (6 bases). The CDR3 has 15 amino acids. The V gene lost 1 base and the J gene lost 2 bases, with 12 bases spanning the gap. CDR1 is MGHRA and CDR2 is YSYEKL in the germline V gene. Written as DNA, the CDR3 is TGCGCCAGCAGCCAAGGGGAACCGGGGGCCTACGAGCAGTACTTC. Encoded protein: CASSQGEPGAYEQYF.

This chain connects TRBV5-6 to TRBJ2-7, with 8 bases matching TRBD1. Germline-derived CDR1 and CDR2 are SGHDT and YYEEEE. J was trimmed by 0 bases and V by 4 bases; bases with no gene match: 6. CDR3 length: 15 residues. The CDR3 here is CASSRGQGISYEQYF. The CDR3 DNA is TGTGCCAGCAGCCGCGGACAGGGAATCTCCTACGAGCAGTACTTC.

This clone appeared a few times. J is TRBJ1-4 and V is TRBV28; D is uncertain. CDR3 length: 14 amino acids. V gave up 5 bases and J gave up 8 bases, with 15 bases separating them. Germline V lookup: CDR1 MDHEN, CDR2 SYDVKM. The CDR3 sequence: CASSRGSHGEKLFF. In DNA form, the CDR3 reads TGTGCCAGCAGTCGCGGATCCCACGGGGAAAAACTGTTTTTT.